These 21 T cell receptor beta chains were sequenced from one sample in a study of T cell clusters in autoimmune cytopenias. TRB was amplified from about 260 ng of peripheral blood genomic DNA per sample. TRB rearrangements were amplified by touch-down multiplex PCR with mixed TRB-A/B primers. TCRdb reprocessed the multiplex PCR reads and keeps a single row for each CDR3 protein, giving no DNA. Listed are about 6,000 distinct CDR3 sequences; around 19% falls within the top ten. The specimen was peripheral blood. These receptors came from a human donor with an autoimmune cytopenia or autoimmune hepatitis (not recorded which).

The chain is built from TRBV6-1 and TRBJ1-2; as DNA is missing, the TRBD1 call by TCRdb cannot be tested. CDR1 MNHNS and CDR2 SASEGT come from the germline V gene. CDR3 length: 14 residues. CDR3 sequence reads: CASSTLDRDYGYTF.

This clonotype is identified as medium-sized (0.01 to 0.1%) from frequency. V is TRBV29-1 and J is TRBJ2-5; TCRdb names TRBD1, which stays unverified in the absence of DNA. CDR1 is SQVTM and CDR2 is ANQGSEA in the germline V gene. The CDR3 consists of 15 residues. The CDR3 here is CSVEGGRDRQETQYF.

J is TRBJ2-1 and V is TRBV11-3; absent DNA, TCRdb's TRBD2 call cannot be checked. Germline CDR1 SGHNT, CDR2 YENEEA. The CDR3 is 14 amino acids. The CDR3 protein is CASSLGPPNYEQFF.

This clonotype shows up as medium-sized by frequency. The chain has TRBV6-5 and TRBJ1-2; with no DNA, the TCRdb D assignment of TRBD1 cannot be verified. The CDR3 covers 15 residues. Germline loops: CDR1 MNHEY, CDR2 SVGAGI. Here the CDR3 reads CASSYPTGFNYGYTF.

The chain combines TRBV20-1 with TRBJ2-7; with no DNA, the TCRdb D assignment of TRBD1 cannot be verified. The CDR3 consists of 11 residues. Germline V lookup: CDR1 DFQATT, CDR2 SNEGSKA (reference sequence). The CDR3 loop is CSARDSGEQYF.

The chain has TRBV30 and TRBJ2-3; TCRdb names TRBD1, which stays unverified in the absence of DNA. Germline CDR1 and CDR2: GTSNPN and SVGIG (reference sequence). The CDR3 length is 12 residues. The CDR3 loop is CASSSGARTQYF.

The V gene is TRBV10-3, the J gene TRBJ1-2; lacking DNA, the TRBD1 call made by TCRdb goes unchecked. The CDR3 is 14 amino acids. Looked up from germline, CDR1 is ENHRY and CDR2 is SYGVKD. CDR3 residues: CAISVDARGNGYTF.

CDR3 sequence: CASSQDLRDEQFF. This sequence joins TRBV4-3 and TRBJ2-1; TCRdb's D gene call, TRBD2, goes unchecked for lack of DNA. The CDR3 spans 13 residues. Germline assignment: CDR1 LGHNA and CDR2 YSLEER.

The chain links TRBV7-2 to TRBJ1-1; TCRdb's assignment of TRBD1 cannot be checked, as there is no DNA. Germline V gene lookup returns CDR1 SGHTA and CDR2 FQGNSA. This CDR3 is built from 13 residues. The CDR3 region is CASSLSGGTEAFF.

This clonotype is labeled medium-sized (0.01 to 0.1%) based on frequency. This chain uses TRBV12-3 or TRBV12-4 with TRBJ1-3; TCRdb outputs TRBD1, but without DNA this stays unchecked. CDR3 length: 13 residues. Here the CDR3 reads CASRGTVGNTIYF.

This chain joins TRBV5-4 and TRBJ2-5; TCRdb's D call, TRBD2, is unchecked because there is no DNA. This CDR3 comprises 16 residues. Germline-derived CDR1 and CDR2 are SGHNT and YYREEE (reference sequence). CDR3: CASSLGLAGGWETQYF.

This chain uses TRBV20-1 with TRBJ1-5. Per germline, CDR1 DFQATT and CDR2 SNEGSKA (reference sequence). CDR3 length: 13 residues. This CDR3 reads CSVGGKGNQPQHF.

This clonotype is deemed medium-sized (0.01 to 0.1%) by its frequency. The chain has TRBV27 and TRBJ1-2; with no DNA, the TCRdb D assignment of TRBD1 cannot be verified. Looked up from germline, CDR1 is MNHEY and CDR2 is SMNVEV (reference sequence). The CDR3 totals 13 residues. The chain's CDR3 is CASRRQGVLGYTF.

The CDR3 spells CASSQSRLGELFF. This rearrangement joins TRBV10-1 to TRBJ2-2. The length of the CDR3 is 13 residues. Germline V lookup: CDR1 WNHNN, CDR2 SYGVQD (reference sequence).

This clonotype shows up as medium-sized by frequency. V is TRBV6-4 and J is TRBJ2-1. Germline V lookup: CDR1 MRHNA, CDR2 SNTAGT. The CDR3 has 15 residues. This CDR3 reads CASSDSGDSYNEQFF.

This chain links TRBV6-2 or TRBV6-3 with TRBJ2-7; TCRdb returns TRBD2, unconfirmable since there is no DNA. Germline V gene lookup returns CDR1 MNHEY and CDR2 SVGEGT. The length of the CDR3 is 13 residues. The CDR3 spells CASSGGGSYEQYF.

This chain uses TRBV4-3 with TRBJ2-3; as DNA is missing, the TRBD2 call by TCRdb cannot be tested. Germline CDR1 LGHNA, CDR2 YSLEER. The CDR3 runs 16 residues. The chain's CDR3 is CASSQTSGGVADTQYF.

Its frequency marks this clonotype as medium-sized. The J gene is TRBJ2-1, the V gene TRBV27; no DNA is available, so the TRBD1 call from TCRdb remains unchecked. Germline-derived CDR1 and CDR2 are MNHEY and SMNVEV (reference sequence). The length of the CDR3 is 11 residues. The CDR3 protein is CAIKKGNEQFF.

This chain joins TRBV5-5 and TRBJ1-1. The germline gives CDR1 SGHKS, CDR2 YYEKEE (reference sequence). This CDR3 spans 14 amino acids. CDR3 residues: CASSLLVGRLEAFF.

The chain couples TRBV19 to TRBJ1-2; lacking DNA, the TRBD1 call made by TCRdb goes unchecked. Germline CDR1 is LNHDA and CDR2 is SQIVND (reference sequence). This CDR3 region has 18 residues. CDR3 loop: CASSMGTGTGGFGYGYTF.

CDR3 region: CSAATTGTSVREQFF. V gene TRBV20-1 combines with J gene TRBJ2-1; TCRdb returns TRBD2, unconfirmable since there is no DNA. Per germline, CDR1 DFQATT and CDR2 SNEGSKA (reference sequence). The CDR3 is made up of 15 amino acids.